The 2 T cell receptor beta chains below were found in one sample sequenced in a study of glioma-infiltrating T cells after dendritic cell vaccination. Described time point: after dendritic cell vaccination, including at tumor progression/relapse. The table came from immunoSEQ multiplex PCR; TCRdb's copy has only in-frame clones and leaves some out. The table has over 80,000 clones, around four fifths seen once. The sample in question was blood, obtained after dendritic cell vaccination. The receptors were sampled from a human donor with glioblastoma.

The V call is TRBV19, the J call TRBJ2-3, with TRBD2 matching over 10 bases. CDR1 is LNHDA, CDR2 SQIVND, per germline (reference sequence). Trimming removed 7 bases from V and 6 bases from J; junction bases left unmatched: 10. The length of the CDR3 is 15 residues. CDR3 sequence (DNA): TGTGCCAGTATACTAGCGGGGACAAATACCGATACGCAGTATTTT. Translating it yields CASILAGTNTDTQYF.

This chain connects TRBV19 to TRBJ1-5, with D perhaps matching TRBD1 (6 bases). Germline-derived CDR1 and CDR2 are LNHDA and SQIVND (reference sequence). V lost 7 bases, J lost 0 bases, and 25 bases lay in between. The CDR3 is 19 amino acids. The CDR3 region is CASTGGVQLGADSNQPQHF. CDR3 nucleotides: TGTGCCAGTACCGGGGGGGTGCAGTTGGGGGCCGATAGCAATCAGCCCCAGCATTTT.